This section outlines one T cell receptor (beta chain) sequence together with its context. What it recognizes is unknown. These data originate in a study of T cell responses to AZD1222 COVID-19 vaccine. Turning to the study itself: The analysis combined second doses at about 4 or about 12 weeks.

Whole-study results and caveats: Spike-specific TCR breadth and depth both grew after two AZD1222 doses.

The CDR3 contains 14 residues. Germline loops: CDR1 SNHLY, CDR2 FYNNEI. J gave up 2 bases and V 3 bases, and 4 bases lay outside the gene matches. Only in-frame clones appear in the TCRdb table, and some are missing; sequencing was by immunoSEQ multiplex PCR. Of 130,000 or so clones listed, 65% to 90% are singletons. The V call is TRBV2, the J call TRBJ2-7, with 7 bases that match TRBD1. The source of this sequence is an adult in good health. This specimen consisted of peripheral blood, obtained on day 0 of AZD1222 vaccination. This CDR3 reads CASSDGTVTYEQYF. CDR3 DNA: TGTGCCAGCAGTGACGGGACAGTAACCTACGAGCAGTACTTC.